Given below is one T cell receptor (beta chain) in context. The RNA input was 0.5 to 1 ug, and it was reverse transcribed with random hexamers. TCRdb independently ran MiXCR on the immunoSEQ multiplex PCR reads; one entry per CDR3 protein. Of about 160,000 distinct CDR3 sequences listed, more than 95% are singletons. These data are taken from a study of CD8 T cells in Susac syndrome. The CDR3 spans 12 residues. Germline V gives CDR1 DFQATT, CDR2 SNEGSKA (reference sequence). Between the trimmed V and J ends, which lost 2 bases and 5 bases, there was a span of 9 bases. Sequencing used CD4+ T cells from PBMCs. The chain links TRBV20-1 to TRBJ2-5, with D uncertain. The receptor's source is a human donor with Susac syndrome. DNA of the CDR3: TGCAGTGCTAGAAGCCCGGCGGAGACCCAGTACTTC. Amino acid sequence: CSARSPAETQYF.